The 9 T cell receptor beta chains given below trace back to one sample, sequenced in a study of cytomegalovirus exposure and HLA in healthy donors (TCRdb year 2017). The library came from the immunoSEQ multiplex PCR assay. A mixture of 60 forward primers for TCR Vbeta segments and 13 reverse primers for TCR Jbeta segments was used in the multiplex PCR. In TCRdb, the immuneACCESS table is reduced to in-frame sequences with V and J assigned. These tables do not hold every clone; where another copy was compared, an unresolved V gene accounts for under half, and the others remain unexplained. This sample gives 130,000 or so clones in total; around 87% of them show up just once. The biggest ten clones account for 4.5% to 6.5% of the sample. The sequencing input was PBMCs. Receptors originate from a young woman in good health and CMV-seronegative.

The chain employs TRBV29-1 and TRBJ2-2; D uncertain. CDR1 and CDR2 from the germline V gene are SQVTM and ANQGSEA. CDR3 size: 11 residues. V shed 5 bases and J shed 6 bases, with 7 bases lying between them. CDR3 in DNA: TGCAGCGTTCTCTCTTCCGGGGAGCTGTTTTTT. Its protein is CSVLSSGELFF.

The V gene is TRBV7-9, the J gene TRBJ1-3; TRBD1 aligns across 7 bases. Germline V CDR1 and CDR2: SEHNR, FQNEAQ (reference sequence). The junction had 9 bases not matched to a gene; V was cut back by 10 bases and J by 0 bases. The CDR3 is 15 residues long. CDR3 sequence: CATTGLSASGNTIYF. Here the CDR3 DNA reads TGTGCCACGACAGGGCTATCTGCCTCTGGAAACACCATATATTTT.

The table lists this clone with a count of one. J is TRBJ1-1 and V is TRBV28, with D hard to call. Trimming removed 5 bases at V and 5 bases at J, with 15 bases between. Germline CDR1 is MDHEN and CDR2 is SYDVKM. CDR3 size: 14 residues. For the CDR3, the DNA is TGTGCCAGCAGTCCCACAGAGGGATGGACTGAAGCTTTCTTT. This encodes CASSPTEGWTEAFF.

The chain joins TRBV4-1 to TRBJ2-2, with 7 bases aligning to TRBD2. Unmatched junction bases numbered 7, after V lost 2 bases and J lost 4 bases. The CDR3 extends over 16 amino acids. In germline, CDR1 is MGHRA, CDR2 YSYEKL. The CDR3 nucleotides read TGCGCCAGCAGCCAACTGGGGGGGAAGTTCACCGGGGAGCTGTTTTTT. Residues: CASSQLGGKFTGELFF.

This clone came up once. CDR3 amino acids: CASSSSTGELFF. The CDR3 coding sequence is TGTGCCAGCAGTTCCTCTACCGGGGAGCTGTTTTTT. The chain has TRBV28 and TRBJ2-2; D remains unclear. Per germline, CDR1 MDHEN and CDR2 SYDVKM. This CDR3 spans 12 amino acids. Trimming cost V 4 bases and J 5 bases, with 5 bases left between them.

The chain joins TRBV4-1 to TRBJ1-1; 7 bases match TRBD1. The CDR3 contains 13 residues. V lost 4 bases, J lost 11 bases, and 10 bases stayed unmatched. Germline V lookup: CDR1 MGHRA, CDR2 YSYEKL. CDR3 protein: CASSLFGQAGAFF. CDR3 coding DNA: TGCGCCAGCAGCCTTTTCGGACAGGCAGGGGCTTTCTTT.

This sequence joins TRBV29-1 and TRBJ1-3; D remains unclear. The CDR3 loop spans 12 amino acids. Trimming left V 5 bases short and J 0 bases short, with 5 bases between. Per the germline V gene, CDR1 is SQVTM and CDR2 is ANQGSEA. CDR3 protein: CSVRGSGNTIYF. CDR3 in DNA: TGCAGCGTTCGGGGCTCTGGAAACACCATATATTTT. The variable domain in full, completed from reference TRBV29-1 and TRBJ1-3, reads SAVISQKPSRDICQRGTSLTIQCQVDSQVTMMFWYRQQPGQSLTLIATANQGSEATYESGFVIDKFPISRPNLTFSTLTVSNMSPEDSSIYLCSVRGSGNTIYFGEGSWLTVV.

This clone came up once. This chain uses TRBV7-6 with TRBJ1-2, with TRBD1 identical over 7 bases. Germline CDR1 and CDR2: SGHVS and FNYEAQ. The CDR3 is 13 amino acids. The J segment lost 11 bases and the V segment lost 1 base, leaving 7 bases of the junction unmatched. CDR3: CASSLGQGWGYTF. Written as DNA, the CDR3 is TGTGCCAGCAGCTTAGGACAGGGCTGGGGGTACACCTTC. The full variable domain, with the rest looked up from reference TRBV7-6 and TRBJ1-2, is GAGVSQSPRYKVTKRGQDVALRCDPISGHVSLYWYRQALGQGPEFLTYFNYEAQQDKSGLPNDRFSAERPEGSISTLTIQRTEQRDSAMYRCASSLGQGWGYTFGSGTRLTVV.

This rearrangement joins TRBV7-2 to TRBJ2-3; D call uncertain. This CDR3 spans 13 amino acids. V lost 1 base to trimming and J lost 5 bases, with 7 bases between them. Germline loops: CDR1 SGHTA, CDR2 FQGNSA. The CDR3, as DNA: TGTGCCAGCAGCTTAGTCGGTAGAGATACGCAGTATTTT. This translates into CASSLVGRDTQYF.